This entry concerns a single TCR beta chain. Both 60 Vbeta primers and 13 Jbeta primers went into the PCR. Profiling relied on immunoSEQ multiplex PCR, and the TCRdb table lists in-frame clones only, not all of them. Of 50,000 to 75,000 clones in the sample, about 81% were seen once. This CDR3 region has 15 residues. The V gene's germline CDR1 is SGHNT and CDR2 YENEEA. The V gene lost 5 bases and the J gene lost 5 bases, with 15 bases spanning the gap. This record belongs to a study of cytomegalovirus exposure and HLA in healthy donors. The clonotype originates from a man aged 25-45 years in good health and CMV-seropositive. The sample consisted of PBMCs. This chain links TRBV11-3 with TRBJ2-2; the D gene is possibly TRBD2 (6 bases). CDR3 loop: CASSTGLPGTGELFF. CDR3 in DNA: TGTGCCAGCAGCACGGGACTCCCGGGGACCGGGGAGCTGTTTTTT.